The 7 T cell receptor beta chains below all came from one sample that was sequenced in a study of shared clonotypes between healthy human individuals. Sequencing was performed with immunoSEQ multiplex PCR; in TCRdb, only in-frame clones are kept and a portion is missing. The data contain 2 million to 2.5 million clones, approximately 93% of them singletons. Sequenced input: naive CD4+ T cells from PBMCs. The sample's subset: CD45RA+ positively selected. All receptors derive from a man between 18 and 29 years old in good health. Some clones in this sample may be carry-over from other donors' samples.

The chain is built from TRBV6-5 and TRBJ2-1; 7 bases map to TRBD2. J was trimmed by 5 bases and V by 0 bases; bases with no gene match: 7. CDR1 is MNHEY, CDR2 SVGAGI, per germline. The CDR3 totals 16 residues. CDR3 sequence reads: CASSYSASGIDNEQFF. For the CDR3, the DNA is TGTGCCAGCAGTTACTCGGCTAGCGGCATCGACAATGAGCAGTTCTTC.

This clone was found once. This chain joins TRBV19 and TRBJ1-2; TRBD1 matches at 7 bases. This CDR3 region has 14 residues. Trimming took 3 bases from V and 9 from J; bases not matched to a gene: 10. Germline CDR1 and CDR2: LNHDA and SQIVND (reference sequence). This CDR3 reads CASSISQGGLSYTF. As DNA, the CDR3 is TGTGCCAGTAGTATTTCCCAGGGGGGTCTAAGCTACACCTTC.

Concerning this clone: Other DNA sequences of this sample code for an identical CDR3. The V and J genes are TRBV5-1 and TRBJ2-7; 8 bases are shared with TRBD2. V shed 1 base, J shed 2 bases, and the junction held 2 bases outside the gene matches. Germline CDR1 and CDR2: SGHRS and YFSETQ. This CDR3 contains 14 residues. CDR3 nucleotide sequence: TGCGCCAGCAGCTTGACTAGCGGACCCTACGAGCAGTACTTC. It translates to CASSLTSGPYEQYF. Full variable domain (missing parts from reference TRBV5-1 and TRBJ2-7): KAGVTQTPRYLIKTRGQQVTLSCSPISGHRSVSWYQQTPGQGLQFLFEYFSETQRNKGNFPGRFSGRQFSNSRSEMNVSTLELGDSALYLCASSLTSGPYEQYFGPGTRLTVT.

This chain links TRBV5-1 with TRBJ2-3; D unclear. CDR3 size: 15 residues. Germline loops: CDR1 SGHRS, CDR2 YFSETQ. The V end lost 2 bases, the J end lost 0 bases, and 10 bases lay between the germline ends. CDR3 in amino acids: CASSFSTFSTDTQYF. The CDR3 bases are TGCGCCAGCAGCTTTAGTACGTTTAGCACAGATACGCAGTATTTT.

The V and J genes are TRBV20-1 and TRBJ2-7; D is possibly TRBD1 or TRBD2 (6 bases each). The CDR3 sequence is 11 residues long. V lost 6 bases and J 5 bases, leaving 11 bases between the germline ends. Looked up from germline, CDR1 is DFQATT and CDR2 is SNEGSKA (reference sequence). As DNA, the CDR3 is TGCAGTGCCCTTAGGGGGGACGAGCAGTACTTC. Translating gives CSALRGDEQYF.

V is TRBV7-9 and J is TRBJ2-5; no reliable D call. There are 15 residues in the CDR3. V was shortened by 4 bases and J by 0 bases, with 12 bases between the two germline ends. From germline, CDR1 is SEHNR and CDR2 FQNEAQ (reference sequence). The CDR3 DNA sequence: TGTGCCAGCAGCTCCCCCACAGAGTACCAAGAGACCCAGTACTTC. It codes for CASSSPTEYQETQYF.

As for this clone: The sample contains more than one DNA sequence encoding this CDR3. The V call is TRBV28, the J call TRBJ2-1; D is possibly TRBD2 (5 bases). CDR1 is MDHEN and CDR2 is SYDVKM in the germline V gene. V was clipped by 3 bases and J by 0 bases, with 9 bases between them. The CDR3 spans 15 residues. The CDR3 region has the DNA TGTGCCAGCAGTTTTCGGGGAAGCTCCTACAATGAGCAGTTCTTC. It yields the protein CASSFRGSSYNEQFF.